These 11 T cell receptor beta chains came from one sample sequenced in a study of blood T cell repertoires in COVID-19. Profiled with immunoSEQ multiplex PCR; TCRdb holds only in-frame clones, not every one. Seen here are some 260,000 clones, nearly 90% observed once, and the top ten hold around 3%. Sequenced sample: peripheral blood. The source is a man aged 18 to 30 with active or convalescent COVID-19.

The chain is built from TRBV29-1 and TRBJ1-3; no clear D gene. CDR3 length equals 12 residues. Germline V gene data show CDR1 as SQVTM and CDR2 as ANQGSEA. The V and J ends lost 3 bases and 0 bases respectively, with 3 bases between them. The CDR3 nucleotides read TGCAGCGTTGAGGCCTCTGGAAACACCATATATTTT. This sequence encodes CSVEASGNTIYF. The whole variable domain, remainder taken from reference TRBV29-1 and TRBJ1-3, is SAVISQKPSRDICQRGTSLTIQCQVDSQVTMMFWYRQQPGQSLTLIATANQGSEATYESGFVIDKFPISRPNLTFSTLTVSNMSPEDSSIYLCSVEASGNTIYFGEGSWLTVV.

V is TRBV6-5 and J is TRBJ1-5, with D unclear. This CDR3 region has 13 residues. Germline CDR1 is MNHEY and CDR2 is SVGAGI. The V gene lost 2 bases and the J gene lost 4 bases, with 6 bases spanning the gap. In DNA form, the CDR3 reads TGTGCCAGCAGTTACGTAGAAAATCAGCCCCAGCATTTT. Residues: CASSYVENQPQHF.

The V call is TRBV12-3 or TRBV12-4, the J call TRBJ1-1; no clear D. Trimming shortened V by 3 bases and J by 4 bases, and 9 bases separated the two germline ends. The CDR3 sequence is 13 residues long. DNA of the CDR3: TGTGCCAGCAGTTTCGGGAGTCGCACTGAAGCTTTCTTT. Translation gives CASSFGSRTEAFF.

This chain connects TRBV2 to TRBJ1-2, with 8 bases aligning to TRBD1. Germline CDR1 reads SNHLY; CDR2 reads FYNNEI. Losses at the gene ends were 6 bases for V and 5 bases for J; bases not matched to a gene: 8. The CDR3 spans 14 residues. Here the CDR3 DNA reads TGTGCCAGCAGATACAGGGGGTTGGGGTATGGCTACACCTTC. Translating gives CASRYRGLGYGYTF. The variable domain in full, completed from reference TRBV2 and TRBJ1-2, reads EPEVTQTPSHQVTQMGQEVILRCVPISNHLYFYWYRQILGQKVEFLVSFYNNEISEKSEIFDDQFSVERPDGSNFTLKIRSTKLEDSAMYFCASRYRGLGYGYTFGSGTRLTVV.

The chain employs TRBV6-6 and TRBJ2-2; no clear D gene. The germline CDR1 and CDR2 sequences are MNHNY and SVGAGI (reference sequence). V was clipped by 5 bases and J by 2 bases, with 9 bases between them. The CDR3 sequence is 14 residues long. The CDR3 loop is CASSGSTNTGELFF. CDR3 in DNA: TGTGCCAGCAGTGGGTCGACTAACACCGGGGAGCTGTTTTTT.

The chain employs TRBV19 and TRBJ1-2; D is perhaps TRBD1 (5 bases). Germline values: CDR1 LNHDA, CDR2 SQIVND (reference sequence). V was clipped by 5 bases and J by 6 bases, with 13 bases between them. The CDR3 spans 13 residues. The CDR3 coding sequence is TGTGCCAGTAGTCAGTCGGGGGGAGATGGCTACACCTTC. Translating gives CASSQSGGDGYTF. The complete variable domain, with remaining parts taken from reference TRBV19 and TRBJ1-2, reads DGGITQSPKYLFRKEGQNVTLSCEQNLNHDAMYWYRQDPGQGLRLIYYSQIVNDFQKGDIAEGYSVSREKKESFPLTVTSAQKNPTAFYLCASSQSGGDGYTFGSGTRLTVV.

The sample holds one count of this clone. The J gene is TRBJ2-1, the V gene TRBV25-1, with D possibly being TRBD2 (5 bases). Germline CDR1 and CDR2: MGHDK and SYGVNS. The CDR3 contains 14 residues. The V gene lost 2 bases and the J gene lost 10 bases, with 15 bases spanning the gap. CDR3 sequence: CASSEEGRPWEQFF. In nucleotides, the CDR3 is TGTGCCAGCAGTGAAGAGGGAAGGCCCTGGGAGCAGTTCTTC.

The table lists this clone with a count of one. This chain connects TRBV30 to TRBJ1-3; 7 bases map to TRBD1. V gave up 2 bases and J gave up 2 bases; unmatched junction bases: 9. The CDR3 extends over 16 amino acids. Germline V CDR1 and CDR2: GTSNPN, SVGIG (reference sequence). CDR3 residues: CAWSPPTGRPGNTIYF. As DNA, the CDR3 is TGTGCCTGGAGTCCCCCGACAGGGAGGCCTGGAAACACCATATATTTT.

This clone was seen only a few times. This chain joins TRBV15 and TRBJ2-7, with 8 bases matching TRBD1. CDR3 length equals 16 residues. With 2 bases clipped from V and 4 bases from J, the junction kept 10 bases outside the gene matches. Per the germline V gene, CDR1 is LNHNV and CDR2 is YYDKDF (reference sequence). CDR3 region: CATSRLSDRAIYEQYF. DNA for the CDR3: TGTGCCACCAGCAGACTATCGGACAGGGCGATTTACGAGCAGTACTTC.

In nucleotides, the CDR3 is TGTGCCAGCAGTTTATCCTTTTACGAGCAGTACTTC. Amino acids: CASSLSFYEQYF. V usage is TRBV28 and J usage is TRBJ2-7; D call uncertain. The V and J ends lost 1 base and 4 bases respectively, with 5 bases between them. This CDR3 region has 12 residues. CDR1 MDHEN and CDR2 SYDVKM come from the germline V gene.

The J gene is TRBJ2-1, the V gene TRBV6-5; 8 bases line up with TRBD1. CDR1 and CDR2 (germline): MNHEY, SVGAGI. J lost 6 bases, V lost 0 bases, and 7 bases had no gene match. CDR3 length: 16 amino acids. The CDR3 DNA reads TGTGCCAGCAGTTACTCGACGGCAGGGGGCCTCAATGAGCAGTTCTTC. Its translation is CASSYSTAGGLNEQFF.